This TCR beta chain was sequenced for a study of patients and donors after allogeneic stem cell transplantation. TCRdb re-called the RT-PCR reads with MiXCR, one entry per CDR3 protein. Of about 960,000 distinct CDR3 sequences listed, over 15% are singletons. Material for sequencing was blood, either unsorted or a sorted T cell fraction (not recorded which). This TCR came from a human donor who was either an allogeneic HSCT recipient or a stem cell or donor lymphocyte infusion donor (not recorded which). It is not recorded whose cells these are; they may come from a transplant donor.

Here the CDR3 reads CASSLSVGTVYGYTF. In nucleotides, the CDR3 is TGTGCCAGCAGTTTATCGGTAGGGACGGTATATGGCTACACCTTC. The chain carries TRBV27 and TRBJ1-2, with D possibly being TRBD1 (5 bases). This CDR3 contains 15 residues. The V and J ends lost 0 bases and 5 bases respectively, with 13 bases between them. From germline, CDR1 is MNHEY and CDR2 SMNVEV (reference sequence).